The rows below give T cell receptor beta chains drawn from one sample of a study of glioma-infiltrating T cells. TCRdb passed the multiplex PCR reads through MiXCR, listing each CDR3 protein once. The table records a few hundred thousand distinct CDR3 sequences, 35% to 45% of them present only once. The source material was glioma tissue, nonneoplastic brain tissue, or PBMCs (not recorded which). The source of these receptors is a human donor with low-grade glioma or glioblastoma, undergoing nonglioma brain surgery, or in good health (not recorded which). The CDR3 runs from the conserved cysteine through the conserved F or W. Fields, in order: clone size, J gene, V gene, D gene, CDR3 protein, CDR3 DNA. The D gene is left open where the match is weak. Clone sizes are given selectively: once, few, many, or a class where the clone is expanded.

NA,TRBJ2-5,TRBV12-3/TRBV12-4,TRBD2,CASSQLGLGETVQYF,TGTGCCAGCAGCCAGCTCGGACTAGGGGAGACAGTACAGTACTTC
few,TRBJ1-2,TRBV28,NA,CASSLAGQNYGYTF,TGTGCCAGCAGTTTGGCAGGGCAGAACTATGGCTACACCTTC
once,TRBJ2-1,TRBV7-9,NA,CASSSSGGPTYNEQFF,TGTGCCAGCAGCTCCTCGGGGGGCCCAACCTACAATGAGCAGTTCTTC
NA,TRBJ1-5,TRBV20-1,NA,CSALRDTGENQPQHF,TGCAGTGCCCTCCGGGACACCGGAGAGAATCAGCCCCAGCATTTT
few,TRBJ1-3,TRBV7-2,NA,CASSSRGSGNTIYF,TGTGCCAGCAGCTCGAGGGGCTCAGGAAACACCATATATTTT
many,TRBJ2-3,TRBV29-1,NA,CSGGVGADTQYF,TGCAGCGGAGGGGTGGGGGCGGATACGCAGTATTTT
few,TRBJ1-5,TRBV20-1,NA,CSASYTAGQPQHF,TGCAGTGCTAGTTACACGGCTGGTCAGCCCCAGCATTTT
NA,TRBJ2-7,TRBV18,NA,CASSPPSGNYEQYF,TGTGCCAGCTCACCACCTAGCGGCAACTACGAGCAGTACTTC
NA,TRBJ2-7,TRBV20-1,TRBD2,CSAGVAGDHEQYF,TGCAGTGCTGGTGTAGCGGGAGACCACGAGCAGTACTTC
NA,TRBJ1-1,TRBV7-2,TRBD1,CASSPTGTGAMNTEAFF,TGTGCCAGCAGCCCAACCGGGACAGGCGCTATGAACACTGAAGCTTTCTTT
NA,TRBJ2-2,TRBV19,NA,CASSRRGERNTGELFF,TGTGCCAGTAGTCGCCGAGGTGAGAGGAACACCGGGGAGCTGTTTTTT
NA,TRBJ1-1,TRBV5-1,NA,CASSLDRLGTEAFF,TGCGCCAGCAGCTTGGACAGGCTCGGCACTGAAGCTTTCTTT
few,TRBJ1-3,TRBV20-1,NA,CSARRRGDFSGNTIYF,TGCAGTGCTAGACGGAGGGGGGACTTCTCTGGAAACACCATATATTTT
NA,TRBJ2-7,TRBV4-1,TRBD2,CASSQDLPSGYEQYF,TGTGCCAGCAGCCAAGATCTCCCTAGCGGTTACGAGCAGTACTTC
NA,TRBJ1-5,TRBV7-9,TRBD1,CASSSIGTVNQPQHF,TGTGCCAGCAGCTCCATCGGGACAGTCAATCAGCCCCAGCATTTT
few,TRBJ1-2,TRBV3-1,NA,CASSHRERQVGYGYTF,TGTGCCAGCAGCCATAGAGAACGACAAGTTGGCTATGGCTACACCTTC
NA,TRBJ1-1,TRBV20-1,NA,CSARFITETFF,TGCAGTGCTAGGTTTATCACTGAAACTTTCTTT
few,TRBJ2-3,TRBV4-1,NA,CASSQPDSTDTQYF,TGCGCCAGCAGCCAACCGGACAGCACAGATACGCAGTATTTT
few,TRBJ2-2,TRBV6-1,TRBD2,CASSLTSGPTGELFF,TGTGCCAGCAGCCTGACTAGCGGCCCAACCGGGGAGCTGTTTTTT
NA,TRBJ1-2,TRBV29-1,NA,CSVSGGPYGYTF,TGCAGCGTTAGCGGGGGGCCCTATGGCTACACCTTC
many,TRBJ1-5,TRBV28,NA,CASSLEGGHSQPQHF,TGTGCCAGCAGTCTTGAAGGAGGGCACAGTCAGCCCCAGCATTTT
once,TRBJ1-4,TRBV7-2,NA,CASSLARQLNEKLFF,TGTGCCAGCAGCTTAGCGCGGCAGTTAAATGAAAAACTGTTTTTT
NA,TRBJ2-1,TRBV4-1,TRBD2,CASSPTTSGYNEQFF,TGCGCCAGCAGCCCGACGACTAGCGGCTACAATGAGCAGTTCTTC
few,TRBJ2-1,TRBV28,NA,CASSLGGGGISNEQFF,TGTGCCAGCAGTTTAGGGGGAGGGGGTATAAGCAATGAGCAGTTCTTC
NA,TRBJ2-1,TRBV20-1,TRBD2,CSAFPAGGVDEQFF,TGCAGTGCCTTCCCGGCGGGAGGGGTAGATGAGCAGTTCTTC
many,TRBJ2-5,TRBV28,TRBD2,CASSAGTSDQETQYF,TGTGCCAGCAGCGCCGGGACTAGCGACCAAGAGACCCAGTACTTC
few,TRBJ2-7,TRBV4-3,TRBD1,CASSLDGQDAQYF,TGCGCCAGCAGCCTAGACGGACAGGATGCGCAGTACTTC
NA,TRBJ2-6,TRBV12-3/TRBV12-4,NA,CASQQGTGANVLTF,TGTGCCAGCCAACAGGGAACCGGGGCCAACGTCCTGACTTTC
NA,TRBJ2-3,TRBV4-3,NA,CASSQGGVDTQYF,TGCGCCAGCAGCCAGGGGGGCGTAGATACGCAGTATTTT
NA,TRBJ1-1,TRBV20-1,NA,CSAIPTRNTEAFF,TGCAGTGCTATCCCTACAAGGAACACTGAAGCTTTCTTT
NA,TRBJ2-1,TRBV5-1,NA,CASSSFFGGNEQFF,TGCGCCAGCAGTTCGTTCTTCGGGGGCAATGAGCAGTTCTTC
many,TRBJ1-5,TRBV20-1,NA,CSARLGVQPQHF,TGCAGTGCTAGACTGGGGGTTCAGCCCCAGCATTTT
few,TRBJ2-1,TRBV20-1,TRBD2,CSARPGLASYNEQFF,TGCAGTGCTCGGCCGGGACTAGCTTCCTACAATGAGCAGTTCTTC
NA,TRBJ1-6,TRBV5-1,NA,CASSLGDTDSPLHF,TGCGCCAGCAGCTTAGGAGATACGGATTCACCCCTCCACTTT
NA,TRBJ1-5,TRBV19,NA,CASSHWTASNQPQHF,TGTGCCAGTAGTCATTGGACAGCTAGCAATCAGCCCCAGCATTTT
few,TRBJ2-7,TRBV27,NA,CASSFGTPGAYEQYF,TGTGCCAGCAGTTTCGGGACCCCCGGAGCCTACGAGCAGTACTTC
many,TRBJ1-1,TRBV2,NA,CASSFQGDTEAFF,TGTGCCAGCAGTTTTCAGGGAGATACTGAAGCTTTCTTT
NA,TRBJ2-1,TRBV7-9,TRBD1,CASSTYRGRRYEQFF,TGCGCCAGCAGCACCTACAGGGGGCGTAGGTACGAGCAGTTCTTC
NA,TRBJ2-6,TRBV20-1,NA,CSARDRVTGANVLTF,TGCAGTGCTAGAGATCGGGTGACGGGGGCCAACGTCCTGACTTTC
many,TRBJ1-2,TRBV28,NA,CASSSLQGKDSGYTF,TGTGCCAGCAGTTCGCTACAGGGAAAGGACTCTGGCTACACCTTC
NA,TRBJ1-2,TRBV4-3,NA,CASSLFPQAGSGVEGYTF,TGCGCCAGCAGCCTCTTCCCCCAGGCAGGGAGTGGGGTTGAAGGCTACACCTTC
few,TRBJ2-5,TRBV20-1,NA,CSARAPQETQYF,TGCAGTGCTAGAGCGCCCCAAGAGACCCAGTACTTC
NA,TRBJ2-5,TRBV4-2,TRBD2,CASSHSSGRARETQYF,TGTGCCAGCAGCCATAGTAGCGGGAGGGCCCGAGAGACCCAGTACTTC
few,TRBJ2-7,TRBV28,NA,CASSSRSGTLTYEQYF,TGTGCCAGCAGTTCCCGGTCCGGGACGCTGACCTACGAGCAGTACTTC
NA,TRBJ2-3,TRBV19,NA,CASSIGTFTDTQYF,TGTGCCAGTAGTATAGGAACTTTCACAGATACGCAGTATTTT
NA,TRBJ2-7,TRBV4-2,NA,CASSQEEGAGSYEQYF,TGTGCCAGCAGCCAAGAAGAGGGAGCGGGCTCCTACGAGCAGTACTTC
few,TRBJ1-3,TRBV6-1,NA,CASSGGDSPGNTIYF,TGTGCCAGCAGTGGGGGGGACTCACCTGGAAACACCATATATTTT
NA,TRBJ2-1,TRBV7-2,TRBD2,CASSLALLAGVGNEQFF,TGTGCCAGCAGCTTAGCCCTCCTAGCGGGAGTGGGCAATGAGCAGTTCTTC
few,TRBJ2-1,TRBV24-1,NA,CATSDPRSANEQFF,TGTGCCACCAGTGATCCTCGGAGTGCCAATGAGCAGTTCTTC